The source of this T cell receptor (beta chain) is a study of cytomegalovirus exposure and HLA in healthy donors. Study as a whole: In a previous analysis, 117 million unique TCR beta sequences were found from some 180 million T cells. Study findings and constraints: Later analysis suggested most CMV-associated TCR beta chains were HLA-restricted.

The CDR3 has 17 residues. The V gene end was trimmed by 4 bases and the J gene end by 0 bases; junction bases not matched to a gene: 7. Germline lookup yields CDR1 SGHAT and CDR2 FQNNGV. Comments on this clone: The antigen is unknown.

Healthy donors of bone marrow made up the group. The PCR contained 60 Vbeta and 13 Jbeta primers. Profiled with immunoSEQ multiplex PCR; TCRdb holds only in-frame clones, not every one. The sample has more than 150,000 clones; 70% to 90% are singletons. This rearrangement joins TRBV11-2 to TRBJ1-4; TRBD1 aligns across 8 bases. The TCR was taken from a woman between 18 and 29 years old in good health and CMV-seropositive. The specimen was PBMCs. The CDR3 region is CASSSRQGPTTNEKLFF. CDR3 DNA sequence: TGTGCCAGCAGCTCCAGACAGGGGCCTACAACTAATGAAAAACTGTTTTTT.